This T cell receptor (beta chain) derives from a study of CD8+ T cells in alopecia areata. Study-wide findings and caveats: Clarity of TCR sharing across patients fell short of that in mice, possibly HLA-related.

Trimming removed 3 bases from V and 0 bases from J, with 8 bases in between. Germline CDR1 is SNHLY and CDR2 is FYNNEI. CDR3 size: 14 residues. As concerns this clone: The antigen is not known.

The treatment: oral pan-JAK inhibitor, 5-10 mg twice daily. cDNA serving as the sequencing template came from extracted, reverse transcribed RNA. The data were produced by immunoSEQ multiplex PCR, yet TCRdb's version contains in-frame clones alone and is incomplete. The data show tens of thousands of clones, over 25% seen once. The gene calls are TRBV2 and TRBJ2-5; TRBD1 is a possible D gene (5 bases). The sample consisted of CD8+ T cells sorted from blood, taken at week 4, from a patient treated with tofacitinib. The source is a human donor with alopecia areata. Here the CDR3 reads CASSEQGNQETQYF. CDR3 nucleotide sequence: TGTGCCAGCAGTGAGCAGGGAAACCAAGAGACCCAGTACTTC. The full variable domain, rest sourced from reference TRBV2 and TRBJ2-5, is EPEVTQTPSHQVTQMGQEVILRCVPISNHLYFYWYRQILGQKVEFLVSFYNNEISEKSEIFDDQFSVERPDGSNFTLKIRSTKLEDSAMYFCASSEQGNQETQYFGPGTRLLVL.